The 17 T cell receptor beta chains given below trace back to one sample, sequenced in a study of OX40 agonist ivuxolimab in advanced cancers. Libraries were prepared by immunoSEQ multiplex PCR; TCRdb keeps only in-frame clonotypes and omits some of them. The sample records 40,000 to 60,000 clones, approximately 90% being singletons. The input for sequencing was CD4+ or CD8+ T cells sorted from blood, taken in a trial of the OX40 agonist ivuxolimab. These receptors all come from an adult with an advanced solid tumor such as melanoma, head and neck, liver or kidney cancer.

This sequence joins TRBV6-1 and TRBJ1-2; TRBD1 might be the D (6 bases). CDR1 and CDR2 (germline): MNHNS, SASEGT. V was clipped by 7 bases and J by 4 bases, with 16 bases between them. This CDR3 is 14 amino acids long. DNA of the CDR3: TGTGCCAGCATGGCTCAGGGGCGCGGCTATGGCTACACCTTC. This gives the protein CASMAQGRGYGYTF.

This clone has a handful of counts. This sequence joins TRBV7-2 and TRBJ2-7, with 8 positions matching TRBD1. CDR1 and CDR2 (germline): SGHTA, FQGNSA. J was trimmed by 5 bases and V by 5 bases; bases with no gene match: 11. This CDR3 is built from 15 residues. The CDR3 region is CASSLDRGPHHEQYF. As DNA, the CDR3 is TGTGCCAGCAGCCTCGACAGGGGACCCCACCACGAGCAGTACTTC.

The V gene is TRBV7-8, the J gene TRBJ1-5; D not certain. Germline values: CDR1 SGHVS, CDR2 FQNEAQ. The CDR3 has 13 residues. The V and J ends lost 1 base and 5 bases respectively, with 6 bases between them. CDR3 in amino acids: CASSLGQHQPQHF. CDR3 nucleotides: TGTGCCAGCAGCTTAGGACAACATCAGCCCCAGCATTTT.

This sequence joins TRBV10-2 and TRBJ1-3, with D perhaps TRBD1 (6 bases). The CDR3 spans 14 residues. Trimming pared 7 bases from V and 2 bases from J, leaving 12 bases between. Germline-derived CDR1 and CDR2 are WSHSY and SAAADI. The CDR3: CASKEAGAGNTIYF. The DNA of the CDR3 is TGCGCCAGCAAAGAGGCAGGGGCTGGAAACACCATATATTTT.

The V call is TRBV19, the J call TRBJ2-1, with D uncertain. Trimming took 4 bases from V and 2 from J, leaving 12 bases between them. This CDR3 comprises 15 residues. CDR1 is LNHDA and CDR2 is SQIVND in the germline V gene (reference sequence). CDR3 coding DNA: TGTGCCAGTAGTAACCCTTTGGGGACCTACAATGAGCAGTTCTTC. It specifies CASSNPLGTYNEQFF.

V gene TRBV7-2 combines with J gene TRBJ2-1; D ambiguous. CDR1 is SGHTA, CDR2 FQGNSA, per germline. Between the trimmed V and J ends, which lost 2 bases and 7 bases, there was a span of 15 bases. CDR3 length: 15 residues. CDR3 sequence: CASSLMARSRNEQFF. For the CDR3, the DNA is TGTGCCAGCAGCTTAATGGCCCGGTCTCGGAATGAGCAGTTCTTC.

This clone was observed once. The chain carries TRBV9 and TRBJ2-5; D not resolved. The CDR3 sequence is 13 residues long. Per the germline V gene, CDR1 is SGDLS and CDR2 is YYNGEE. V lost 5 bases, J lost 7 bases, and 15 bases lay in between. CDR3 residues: CASSSGPVGTQYF. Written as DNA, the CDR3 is TGTGCCAGCAGTTCAGGCCCGGTCGGGACCCAGTACTTC.

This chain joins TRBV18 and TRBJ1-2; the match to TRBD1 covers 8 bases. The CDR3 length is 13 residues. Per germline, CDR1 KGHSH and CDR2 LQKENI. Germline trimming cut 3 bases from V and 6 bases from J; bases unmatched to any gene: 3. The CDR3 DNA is TGTGCCAGCTCACCGACAGGGGTAGATGGCTACACCTTC. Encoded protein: CASSPTGVDGYTF.

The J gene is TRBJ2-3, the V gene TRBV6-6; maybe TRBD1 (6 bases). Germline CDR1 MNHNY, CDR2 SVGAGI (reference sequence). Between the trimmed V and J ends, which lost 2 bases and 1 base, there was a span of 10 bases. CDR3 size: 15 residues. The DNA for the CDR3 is TGTGCCAGCAGTTACGACAGGACAGGCACAGATACGCAGTATTTT. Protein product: CASSYDRTGTDTQYF.

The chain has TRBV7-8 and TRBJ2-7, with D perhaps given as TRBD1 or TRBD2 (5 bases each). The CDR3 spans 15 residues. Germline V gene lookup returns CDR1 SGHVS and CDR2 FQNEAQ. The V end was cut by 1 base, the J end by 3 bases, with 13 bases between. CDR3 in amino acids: CASSLVGGTDYEQYF. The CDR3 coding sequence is TGTGCCAGCAGCTTAGTTGGGGGTACGGACTACGAGCAGTACTTC.

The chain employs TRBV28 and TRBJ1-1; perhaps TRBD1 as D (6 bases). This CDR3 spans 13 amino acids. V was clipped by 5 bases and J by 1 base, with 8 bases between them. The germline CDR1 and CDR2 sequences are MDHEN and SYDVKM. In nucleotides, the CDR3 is TGTGCCAGCAGTGTACAGGGGAACACTGAAGCTTTCTTT. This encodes CASSVQGNTEAFF.

In nucleotides, the CDR3 is TGTGCCAGCAGCTTGGGACTAGCGGGGTCCCACTCCTACAATGAGCAGTTCTTC. Translating it yields CASSLGLAGSHSYNEQFF. The chain employs TRBV5-4 and TRBJ2-1; TRBD2 aligns across 11 bases. Germline CDR1 is SGHNT and CDR2 is YYREEE (reference sequence). Trimming cost V 0 bases and J 0 bases; bases outside gene matches: 5. The CDR3 covers 18 residues. The complete variable domain, with remaining parts taken from reference TRBV5-4 and TRBJ2-1, reads ETGVTQSPTHLIKTRGQQVTLRCSSQSGHNTVSWYQQALGQGPQFIFQYYREEENGRGNFPPRFSGLQFPNYSSELNVNALELDDSALYLCASSLGLAGSHSYNEQFFGPGTRLTVL.

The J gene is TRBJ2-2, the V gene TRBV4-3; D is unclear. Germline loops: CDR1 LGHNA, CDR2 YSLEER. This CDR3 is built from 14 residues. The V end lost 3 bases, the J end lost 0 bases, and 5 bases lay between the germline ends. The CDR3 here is CASSQGSNTGELFF. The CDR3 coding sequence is TGCGCCAGCAGCCAGGGGTCGAACACCGGGGAGCTGTTTTTT.

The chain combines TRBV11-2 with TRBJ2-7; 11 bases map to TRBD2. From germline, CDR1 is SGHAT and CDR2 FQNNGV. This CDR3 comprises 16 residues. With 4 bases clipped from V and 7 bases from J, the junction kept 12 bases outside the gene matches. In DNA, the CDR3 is TGTGCCAGCAGCTCAAATAGCGGGAGGGCCTCGGGGGAGCAGTACTTC. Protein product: CASSSNSGRASGEQYF.

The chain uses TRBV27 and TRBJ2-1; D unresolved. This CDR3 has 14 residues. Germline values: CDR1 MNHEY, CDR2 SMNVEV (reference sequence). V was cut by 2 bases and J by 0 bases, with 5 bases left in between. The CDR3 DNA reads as TGTGCCAGCAGTTTACGGAGCTCCTACAATGAGCAGTTCTTC. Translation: CASSLRSSYNEQFF.

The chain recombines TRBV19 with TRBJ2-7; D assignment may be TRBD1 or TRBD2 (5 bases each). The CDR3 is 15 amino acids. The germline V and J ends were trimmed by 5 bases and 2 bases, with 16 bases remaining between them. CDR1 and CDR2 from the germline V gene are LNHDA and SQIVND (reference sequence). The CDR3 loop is CASSPSGRGPYEQYF. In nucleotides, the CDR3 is TGTGCCAGTAGTCCGTCAGGGAGAGGCCCCTACGAGCAGTACTTC.

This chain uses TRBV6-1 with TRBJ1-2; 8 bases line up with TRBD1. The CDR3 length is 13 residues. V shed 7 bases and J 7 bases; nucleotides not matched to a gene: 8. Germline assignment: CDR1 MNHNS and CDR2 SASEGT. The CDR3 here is CASIPPGGLGYTF. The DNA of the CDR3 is TGTGCCAGCATCCCTCCAGGGGGCCTTGGCTACACCTTC.